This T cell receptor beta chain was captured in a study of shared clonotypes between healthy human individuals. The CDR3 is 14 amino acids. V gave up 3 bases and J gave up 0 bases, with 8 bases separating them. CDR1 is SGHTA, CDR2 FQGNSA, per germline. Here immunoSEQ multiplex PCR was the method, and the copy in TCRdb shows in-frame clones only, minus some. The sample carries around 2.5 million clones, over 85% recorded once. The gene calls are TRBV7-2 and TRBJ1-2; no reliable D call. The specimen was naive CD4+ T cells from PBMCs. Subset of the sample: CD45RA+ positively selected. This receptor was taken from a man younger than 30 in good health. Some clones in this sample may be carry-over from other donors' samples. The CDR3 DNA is TGTGCCAGCAGCTTCAGACGGACTAACTATGGCTACACCTTC. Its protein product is CASSFRRTNYGYTF.